The 25 T cell receptor beta chains listed next were all sequenced from one sample in a study of shared clonotypes between healthy human individuals. Generated by immunoSEQ multiplex PCR, the TCRdb table keeps only in-frame clones and is missing some. The top ten hold over 1% of the sample, which has over a million clones, roughly 97% seen once. Sequencing was performed on naive CD4+ T cells sorted from blood. Subset denoted: CD45RA+ positively selected. The receptors were gathered from a man aged 30 to 39 in good health.

This clone was found once. The rearrangement joins TRBV30 to TRBJ2-7; 9 bases line up with TRBD2. Germline trimming cut 3 bases from V and 2 bases from J; bases unmatched to any gene: 17. This CDR3 is 18 amino acids long. Germline CDR1 is GTSNPN and CDR2 is SVGIG (reference sequence). CDR3 residues: CAWSALRAGGPKPYEQYF. In DNA, the CDR3 is TGTGCCTGGAGCGCACTAAGAGCGGGAGGTCCTAAGCCCTACGAGCAGTACTTC.

The V and J genes are TRBV5-1 and TRBJ2-2, with TRBD1 matching over 7 bases. There are 15 residues in the CDR3. Germline values: CDR1 SGHRS, CDR2 YFSETQ. V shed 8 bases, J shed 2 bases, and the junction held 9 bases outside the gene matches. The CDR3 region has the DNA TGCGCCAGTAACCGGGACAGAGCTAACACCGGGGAGCTGTTTTTT. This translates into CASNRDRANTGELFF.

The chain has TRBV19 and TRBJ1-5, with 9 bases lining up with TRBD1. CDR3 length equals 15 residues. V shed 7 bases, J shed 6 bases, and the junction held 10 bases outside the gene matches. The germline V gene has CDR1 LNHDA and CDR2 SQIVND (reference sequence). The DNA of the CDR3 is TGTGCCAGTATAGGGACAGGGACTAGAGGTCAGCCCCAGCATTTT. The encoded protein is CASIGTGTRGQPQHF.

The genes are TRBV25-1 and TRBJ2-1; no clear D gene. Trimming left V 4 bases short and J 0 bases short, with 7 bases between. The length of the CDR3 is 14 residues. Germline V gene lookup returns CDR1 MGHDK and CDR2 SYGVNS. In DNA, the CDR3 is TGTGCCAGCAGTGTCGGGTACTCCTACAATGAGCAGTTCTTC. It codes for CASSVGYSYNEQFF.

The rearrangement joins TRBV2 to TRBJ2-7; D might be TRBD1 (7 bases). The CDR3 has 14 residues. Trimming pared 6 bases from V and 6 bases from J, leaving 18 bases between. Germline V gene lookup returns CDR1 SNHLY and CDR2 FYNNEI. Here the CDR3 reads CASSSSRGASEQYF. The DNA for the CDR3 is TGTGCCAGCAGCTCTAGCAGGGGGGCTTCCGAGCAGTACTTC.

The J gene is TRBJ2-1, the V gene TRBV6-1; D is unclear. CDR3 size: 15 residues. V was cut by 7 bases and J by 2 bases, with 15 bases left in between. Germline lookup yields CDR1 MNHNS and CDR2 SASEGT. The CDR3 loop is CASTKDPGPYNEQFF. The CDR3 nucleotides are TGTGCCAGCACCAAGGACCCCGGACCCTACAATGAGCAGTTCTTC.

The chain uses TRBV7-9 and TRBJ2-5; D is unresolved. This CDR3 spans 12 amino acids. Per the germline V gene, CDR1 is SEHNR and CDR2 is FQNEAQ (reference sequence). Deletions cut 3 bases from V and 4 bases from J, with 6 bases between. The CDR3 loop reads CASSFASETQYF. The CDR3 coding sequence is TGTGCCAGCAGCTTCGCCTCAGAGACCCAGTACTTC.

The V call is TRBV7-2, the J call TRBJ2-2; TRBD2 agrees at 12 bases. The CDR3 sequence is 19 residues long. The V gene's germline CDR1 is SGHTA and CDR2 FQGNSA. V gave up 2 bases and J gave up 5 bases; unmatched junction bases: 12. The CDR3 loop is CASSLFPRLAGATTGELFF. The CDR3 nucleotides read TGTGCCAGCAGCTTATTCCCGCGACTAGCGGGAGCTACGACCGGGGAGCTGTTTTTT.

The sample holds one count of this clone. The chain employs TRBV7-9 and TRBJ1-2, with D perhaps TRBD1 (6 bases). The ends were cut back, 5 bases at V and 2 bases at J, with 21 bases in the middle. This CDR3 spans 17 amino acids. The germline V gene encodes CDR1 SEHNR and CDR2 FQNEAQ (reference sequence). CDR3 in amino acids: CASSPVARGATNYGYTF. Written as DNA, the CDR3 is TGTGCCAGCAGCCCGGTAGCGAGGGGGGCCACGAACTATGGCTACACCTTC.

The chain has TRBV6-6 and TRBJ2-1; TRBD2 matches 9 bases. CDR1 MNHNY and CDR2 SVGAGI come from the germline V gene (reference sequence). J lost 3 bases, V lost 5 bases, and 5 bases had no gene match. This CDR3 region has 15 residues. CDR3 DNA: TGTGCCAGCAGTAAGACTAGCGGCCGCTACAATGAGCAGTTCTTC. This gives the protein CASSKTSGRYNEQFF.

The V call is TRBV27, the J call TRBJ1-1; weak D call: TRBD1 (5 bases). Germline-derived CDR1 and CDR2 are MNHEY and SMNVEV (reference sequence). Trimming pared 4 bases from V and 0 bases from J, leaving 9 bases between. The length of the CDR3 is 14 residues. The CDR3 here is CASSSDRVNTEAFF. The DNA for the CDR3 is TGTGCCAGCAGTTCTGACAGAGTGAACACTGAAGCTTTCTTT.

The V call is TRBV2, the J call TRBJ1-1; unclear D gene. The CDR3 spans 16 residues. V lost 7 bases, J lost 1 base, and 19 bases lay in between. CDR1 is SNHLY and CDR2 is FYNNEI in the germline V gene. For the CDR3, the DNA is TGTGCCAGCATCCAAGGTTTGGGTTCTCCGAACACTGAAGCTTTCTTT. It specifies CASIQGLGSPNTEAFF.

The V call is TRBV4-1, the J call TRBJ2-7; 7 bases line up with TRBD2. Germline V gives CDR1 MGHRA, CDR2 YSYEKL. V lost 0 bases, J lost 2 bases, and 4 bases stayed unmatched. CDR3 length equals 15 residues. The DNA of the CDR3 is TGCGCCAGCAGCCAAGAATCGCTAGCGGCCTACGAGCAGTACTTC. It specifies CASSQESLAAYEQYF.

This sequence joins TRBV9 and TRBJ2-6; 7 positions agree with TRBD1. The CDR3 length is 15 residues. The junction had 2 bases not matched to a gene; V was cut back by 1 base and J by 4 bases. CDR1 is SGDLS and CDR2 is YYNGEE in the germline V gene. DNA of the CDR3: TGTGCCAGCAGCGTACCGACAGGGGGGGCCAACGTCCTGACTTTC. It yields the protein CASSVPTGGANVLTF. Supplemented by reference TRBV9 and TRBJ2-6, the full variable domain reads DSGVTQTPKHLITATGQRVTLRCSPRSGDLSVYWYQQSLDQGLQFLIQYYNGEERAKGNILERFSAQQFPDLHSELNLSSLELGDSALYFCASSVPTGGANVLTFGAGSRLTVL.

The gene calls are TRBV27 and TRBJ2-7; D not resolved. The CDR3 extends over 15 amino acids. Germline V CDR1 and CDR2: MNHEY, SMNVEV (reference sequence). The V and J ends lost 8 bases and 3 bases respectively, with 20 bases between them. The CDR3 nucleotides are TGTGCCAGCCTTAAGACCGGGCGCCGGTACTACGAGCAGTACTTC. This sequence encodes CASLKTGRRYYEQYF.

The genes are TRBV4-1 and TRBJ2-7, with D perhaps matching TRBD2 (6 bases). V was pared by 4 bases and J by 1 base, with 11 bases between. There are 14 residues in the CDR3. Germline CDR1 reads MGHRA; CDR2 reads YSYEKL. CDR3 nucleotide sequence: TGCGCCAGCAGCCTAACAGGAGGGTCCTACGAGCAGTACTTC. Its protein product is CASSLTGGSYEQYF.

The V and J genes are TRBV7-2 and TRBJ2-7; D gene uncertain. Trimming cost V 4 bases and J 5 bases, with 12 bases left between them. Germline CDR1 SGHTA, CDR2 FQGNSA. The CDR3 runs 13 residues. DNA for the CDR3: TGTGCCAGCAGCTCGACTGTGGGAAACGAGCAGTACTTC. This translates into CASSSTVGNEQYF.

The chain has TRBV7-2 and TRBJ2-3; D unresolved. CDR3 length: 16 amino acids. V was pared by 1 base and J by 0 bases, with 11 bases between. Germline V gives CDR1 SGHTA, CDR2 FQGNSA. CDR3 protein: CASSLGVSQSTDTQYF. In DNA form, the CDR3 reads TGTGCCAGCAGCTTAGGAGTTTCCCAGAGCACAGATACGCAGTATTTT.

The chain uses TRBV6-1 and TRBJ2-5; 7 nucleotides agree with TRBD1. This CDR3 region has 13 residues. V was pared by 8 bases and J by 4 bases, with 7 bases of the junction left unmatched. The germline gives CDR1 MNHNS, CDR2 SASEGT. CDR3 residues: CASSPGTAETQYF. CDR3 in DNA: TGTGCCAGCTCCCCCGGGACAGCAGAGACCCAGTACTTC.

This chain uses TRBV5-1 with TRBJ2-7; 13 bases agree with TRBD2. Germline CDR1 is SGHRS and CDR2 is YFSETQ. CDR3 length: 14 amino acids. Germline trimming cut 4 bases from V and 5 bases from J; bases unmatched to any gene: 3. The DNA for the CDR3 is TGCGCCAGCAGCGGTGGACTAGCGGGAGACGAGCAGTACTTC. Protein product: CASSGGLAGDEQYF.

This chain joins TRBV7-3 and TRBJ2-3; 8 bases align to TRBD1. CDR1 is SGHTA and CDR2 is FQGTGA in the germline V gene. The V gene end was trimmed by 5 bases and the J gene end by 1 base; junction bases not matched to a gene: 5. This CDR3 region has 15 residues. CDR3 nucleotides: TGTGCCAGCAGCCAGACAGGGGCTGGCACAGATACGCAGTATTTT. Translated: CASSQTGAGTDTQYF.

The chain has TRBV7-2 and TRBJ2-7, with D unresolved. Germline loops: CDR1 SGHTA, CDR2 FQGNSA. The CDR3 runs to 13 residues. The V gene lost 1 base and the J gene lost 6 bases, with 10 bases spanning the gap. The CDR3 sequence is CASSLDYRTEQYF. The CDR3 DNA reads TGTGCCAGCAGCTTAGATTACAGAACCGAGCAGTACTTC.

The gene calls are TRBV7-2 and TRBJ1-4; tentatively, D is TRBD1 (5 bases). Germline V gives CDR1 SGHTA, CDR2 FQGNSA. V lost 5 bases, J lost 8 bases, and 12 bases lay in between. This CDR3 spans 13 amino acids. The CDR3 DNA follows: TGTGCCAGCAGCGCAGGGCTGGGAGAAAAACTGTTTTTT. Translation: CASSAGLGEKLFF.

The chain is built from TRBV28 and TRBJ2-7, with TRBD1 matching over 10 bases. Losses at the gene ends were 3 bases for V and 0 bases for J; bases not matched to a gene: 8. This CDR3 is built from 17 residues. CDR1 is MDHEN and CDR2 is SYDVKM in the germline V gene. The CDR3 DNA sequence: TGTGCCAGCAGTTTTAGCCTCGGGACAGGGGACTCCTACGAGCAGTACTTC. It is translated as CASSFSLGTGDSYEQYF.

The chain has TRBV18 and TRBJ2-5; D may be TRBD2 (7 bases). The CDR3 consists of 15 residues. Trimming took 4 bases from V and 2 from J, leaving 14 bases between them. Germline V gives CDR1 KGHSH, CDR2 LQKENI. CDR3 bases: TGTGCCAGCTCACGAGCGGGACACAGACAAGAGACCCAGTACTTC. Translating gives CASSRAGHRQETQYF.